The 5 T cell receptor beta chains below were found in one sample sequenced in a study of control samples from healthy donors and cancer patients. Profiling relied on immunoSEQ multiplex PCR, and the TCRdb table lists in-frame clones only, not all of them. The sample holds 75,000 to 90,000 clones, about nine tenths seen once. Sequencing used PBMCs. All receptors come from a woman aged 45 to 65 with colorectal cancer.

This chain uses TRBV19 with TRBJ1-1, with no clear D. The germline CDR1 and CDR2 sequences are LNHDA and SQIVND (reference sequence). The CDR3 extends over 14 amino acids. V was cut by 5 bases and J by 0 bases, with 10 bases left in between. CDR3 in DNA: TGTGCCAGTAGTCCCGGACGGTTGAACACTGAAGCTTTCTTT. This codes for CASSPGRLNTEAFF. The variable domain in full, completed from reference TRBV19 and TRBJ1-1, reads DGGITQSPKYLFRKEGQNVTLSCEQNLNHDAMYWYRQDPGQGLRLIYYSQIVNDFQKGDIAEGYSVSREKKESFPLTVTSAQKNPTAFYLCASSPGRLNTEAFFGQGTRLTVV.

The chain is built from TRBV6-5 and TRBJ2-7; 10 bases are a match to TRBD1. The CDR3 spans 15 residues. Trimming took 2 bases from V and 12 from J; bases not matched to a gene: 13. Germline CDR1 is MNHEY and CDR2 is SVGAGI. CDR3 amino acids: CASSYKGQGEGGGYV. In DNA form, the CDR3 reads TGTGCCAGCAGTTACAAAGGACAGGGGGAAGGAGGCGGGTACGTC.

This clone came up once. This chain joins TRBV4-3 and TRBJ1-6; D is uncertain. The V end was cut by 2 bases, the J end by 4 bases, with 9 bases between. Germline-derived CDR1 and CDR2 are LGHNA and YSLEER. The CDR3 totals 15 residues. In DNA, the CDR3 is TGCGCCAGCAGCCAAAACTTCCTTTATAATTCACCCCTCCACTTT. Translated, it gives CASSQNFLYNSPLHF.

V usage is TRBV18 and J usage is TRBJ1-2; 7 positions agree with TRBD1. Germline CDR1 is KGHSH and CDR2 is LQKENI. The V gene end was trimmed by 2 bases and the J gene end by 6 bases; junction bases not matched to a gene: 6. This CDR3 region has 14 residues. This CDR3 is CASSPGTAEDGYTF. In DNA, the CDR3 is TGTGCCAGCTCACCAGGGACAGCGGAGGATGGCTACACCTTC.

The chain links TRBV4-2 to TRBJ2-3, with TRBD2 identical over 9 bases. With V trimmed by 6 bases and J by 2 bases, 9 bases remained unmatched. The CDR3 is 16 residues long. Germline CDR1 reads LGHNA; CDR2 reads YNFKEQ. The CDR3 bases are TGTGCCAGCAGTCTTCAGACTAGCGGAAACACAGATACGCAGTATTTT. It is translated as CASSLQTSGNTDTQYF.